This T cell receptor (beta chain) was captured by sequencing in a study of cytotoxic CD8 clonotypes in ibrutinib-treated CLL (TCRdb year 2021). For the study in its entirety: In this cohort, some 14 patients were treatment-naive and roughly 10 were relapsed/refractory, while 17 to 18 had unmutated IGHV. Partial responses were observed in some 24 patients and complete responses in 2; after a median follow-up of around 68 months, remission was maintained in 15 or so patients and progression was observed in roughly twelve. Samples at response were collected after a median of around twelve months of treatment, with a range of 6 to 36 months. On average, each sample yielded 255,043 productive templates and about 100,000 productive rearrangements. Longitudinal samples were obtainable from 26 of the 86 participants in the trial. Cryopreserved peripheral blood mononuclear cells were obtained prior to treatment, at the time of response, and at either disease progression or sustained remission. All remission and progressive disease samples were collected while patients were still receiving ibrutinib.

Details on this clone: Its antigen is not yet known. No qualities accompany the bases; no much larger clone lies one base away.

Broader findings and caveats from the paper: Sampling times were not matched between patients in sustained remission and patients whose disease was progressing, and lymph node repertoires were not examined. Public clonotypes were rare and either shrank or stayed stable during treatment, and the rise in clonality at ibrutinib response reflected expansion of private clonotypes. At baseline, clonality was higher than in age-matched healthy donors and showed a strong correlation with circulating CD8+ T-cell counts. An increase in clonality was observed at ibrutinib response, with clonality remaining stable during sustained remission and falling back toward baseline at progression.

A MiSeq instrument was used for deep resolution sequencing, which targeted depths ranging from 1 in 1 million up to 1 in 200,000 T cells, with coverage averaging 10x for each clonotype. The immunoSEQ hsTCRB Kit was used to generate TCR beta libraries. The original methods were these. ImmunoSEQ Data Assistant and ImmunoSEQ Analyzer were used for data analysis, and V, D and J genes were assigned according to IMGT definitions. Clonality, with values ranging from 0 to 1, was calculated as one minus the normalized Shannon entropy of productive rearrangement frequencies. Public clonotype analysis was restricted to overrepresented clonotypes comprising at least 0.05% of each patient's repertoire. Some 13 age-matched healthy donor repertoires from immuneACCESS served as clonality controls. The source is immuneACCESS, and TCRdb retained only in-frame sequences with V and J called. Part of the clones is not carried over; for the studies checked, unresolved V genes explain less than half of this, and the remainder is unexplained. For V, J and clone size, that table is used; D and trimming come from the DNA. This sample lists roughly 250,000 clones; around three quarters were detected once. The ten largest clones take up approximately 15% of the sample.

This specimen's time point label, per the study, means: 24 months on ibrutinib. For TCR beta library preparation, roughly 2.2 micrograms of genomic DNA was extracted from cryopreserved PBMCs. High-throughput TCR beta sequencing was performed on longitudinal blood samples from CLL patients receiving ibrutinib monotherapy. The patients took part in an open-label, single-center phase 2 trial of ibrutinib monotherapy. CDR3 length: 13 amino acids, cysteine to phenylalanine. Only the CDR3 part of the read is kept: 39 bases, read in frame from the first base. V trim: 4 bases; J trim: 7 bases; unmatched bases: 6. CDR1 is given as SGHAT and CDR2 as FQDESV, both from the germline V gene (reference sequence).

The sample here was PBMCs, taken after 24 months of ibrutinib treatment. The TCR was taken from a human donor with chronic lymphocytic leukemia. This chain joins TRBV11-1 to TRBJ2-5; TRBD1 matches 7 bases in the middle. CDR3 sequence: CASSSQGVATQYF. The base sequence is TGTGCCAGCAGCTCTCAGGGGGTGGCGACCCAGTACTTC.